There are many counts of the clone carrying this TCR beta chain. The antigen is not known. The data originate from a study of tumor and adjacent non-tumor tissue in lung cancer. Study in general: Patients were aged roughly 30 to 76, around ten men and 4 to 6 women, stage I to III.

The library came from three nested PCR rounds adapted from ARM-PCR protocols. TCRdb analysed the multiplex PCR reads with MiXCR anew, one entry per CDR3 protein. Altogether just over 200,000 distinct CDR3 sequences are present, less than 80% being singletons, with the ten largest covering 20% to 25%. Study conclusions and caveats: Significantly higher TCR diversity was found in tumor than normal lung. Top 100 clones took a larger repertoire share in normal lung.

No cell sorting was done before RNA was extracted from the tissue. Trimming shortened V by 0 bases and J by 5 bases, and 17 bases separated the two germline ends. Germline V gene sequence: CDR1 DFQATT, CDR2 SNEGSKA (reference sequence). The CDR3 is 15 residues long. The sequence derives from a man aged 60 to 69 with non-small cell lung cancer. J is TRBJ2-7 and V is TRBV20-1, with D tentatively TRBD2 (6 bases). Material for sequencing was lung tumor tissue. The CDR3 bases are TGCAGTGCTAGAGATTTCGCGGCGGGACGGAACGAGCAGTACTTC. This sequence encodes CSARDFAAGRNEQYF.